The clone carrying this TCR beta chain was observed a handful of times. Per germline, CDR1 SGHTA and CDR2 FQGNSA. V was pared by 2 bases and J by 5 bases, with 22 bases between. CDR3 length equals 18 residues. These data are taken from a study of blood T cell repertoires in COVID-19. Turning to the study itself: Researchers got acute and convalescent COVID-19 samples from the United States, Italy and Spain. PBMCs, B-cell-depleted T cells, or T cells were the source of the cDNA or gDNA that made up the material.

Per the original methods: From reference gene primer amplification, estimates of nucleated cell counts were derived. Data came from immunoSEQ multiplex PCR; TCRdb stores just in-frame clones and leaves some out. The V and J calls and clone size are taken from that table; D and trimming were inferred from the DNA. The profile shows around 300,000 clones, roughly 87% of them singletons. What was sequenced was peripheral blood. This receptor was taken from a man aged 18 to 30 with active or convalescent COVID-19. V and J are TRBV7-2 and TRBJ2-1; D is uncertain. CDR3 in amino acids: CASSLQWFEAVKHNEQFF. The CDR3 bases are TGTGCCAGCAGCTTACAATGGTTCGAAGCCGTTAAACACAATGAGCAGTTCTTC.